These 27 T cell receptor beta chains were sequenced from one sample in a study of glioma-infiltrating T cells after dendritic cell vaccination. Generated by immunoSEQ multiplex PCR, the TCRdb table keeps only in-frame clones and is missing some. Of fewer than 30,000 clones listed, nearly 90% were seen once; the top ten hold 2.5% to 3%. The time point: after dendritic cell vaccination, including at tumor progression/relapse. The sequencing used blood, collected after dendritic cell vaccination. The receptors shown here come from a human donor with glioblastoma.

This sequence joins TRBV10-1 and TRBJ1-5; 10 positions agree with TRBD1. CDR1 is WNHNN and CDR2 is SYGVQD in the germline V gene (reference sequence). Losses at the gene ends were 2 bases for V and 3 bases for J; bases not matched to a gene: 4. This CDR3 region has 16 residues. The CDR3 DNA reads TGCGCCAGCAGTGAGGGACAGGGGGTTGACAATCAGCCCCAGCATTTT. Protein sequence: CASSEGQGVDNQPQHF.

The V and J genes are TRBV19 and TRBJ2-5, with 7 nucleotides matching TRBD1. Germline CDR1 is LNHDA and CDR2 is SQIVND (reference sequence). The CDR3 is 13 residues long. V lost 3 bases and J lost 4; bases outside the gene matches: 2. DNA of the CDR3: TGTGCCAGTAGTATTAGGGGGCCAGAGACCCAGTACTTC. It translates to CASSIRGPETQYF.

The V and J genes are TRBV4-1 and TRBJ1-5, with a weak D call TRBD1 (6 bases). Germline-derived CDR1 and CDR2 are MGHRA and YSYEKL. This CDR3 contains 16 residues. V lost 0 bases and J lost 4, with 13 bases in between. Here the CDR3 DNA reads TGCGCCAGCAGCCAAGATGGGGGCCTAGGTAATCAGCCCCAGCATTTT. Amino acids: CASSQDGGLGNQPQHF.

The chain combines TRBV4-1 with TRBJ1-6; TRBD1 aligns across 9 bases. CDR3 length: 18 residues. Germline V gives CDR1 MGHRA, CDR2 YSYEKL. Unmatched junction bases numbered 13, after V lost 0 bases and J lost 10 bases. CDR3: CASSQDPLTGGISSPLHF. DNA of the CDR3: TGCGCCAGCAGCCAAGATCCTTTGACAGGGGGAATCTCCTCACCCCTCCACTTT.

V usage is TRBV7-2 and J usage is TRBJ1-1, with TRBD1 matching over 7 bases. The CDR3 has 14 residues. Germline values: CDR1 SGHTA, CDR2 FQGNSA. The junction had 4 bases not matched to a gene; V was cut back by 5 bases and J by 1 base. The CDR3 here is CASSTRQGNTEAFF. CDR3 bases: TGTGCCAGCAGCACTCGACAGGGGAACACTGAAGCTTTCTTT.

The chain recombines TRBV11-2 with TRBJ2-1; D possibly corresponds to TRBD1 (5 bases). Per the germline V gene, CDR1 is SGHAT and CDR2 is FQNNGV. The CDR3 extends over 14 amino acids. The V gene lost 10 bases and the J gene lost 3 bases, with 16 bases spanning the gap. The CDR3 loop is CATSRTLHYNEQFF. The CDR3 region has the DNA TGTGCCACCTCCCGGACACTACACTACAATGAGCAGTTCTTC. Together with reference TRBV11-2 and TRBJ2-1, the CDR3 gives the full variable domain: EAGVAQSPRYKIIEKRQSVAFWCNPISGHATLYWYQQILGQGPKLLIQFQNNGVVDDSQLPKDRFSAERLKGVDSTLKIQPAKLEDSAVYLCATSRTLHYNEQFFGPGTRLTVL.

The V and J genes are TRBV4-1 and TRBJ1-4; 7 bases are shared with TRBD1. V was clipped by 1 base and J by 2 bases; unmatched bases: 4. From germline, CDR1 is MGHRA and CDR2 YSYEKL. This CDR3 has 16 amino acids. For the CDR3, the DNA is TGCGCCAGCAGCCAAGTAGGGGGCACGACTAATGAAAAACTGTTTTTT. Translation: CASSQVGGTTNEKLFF.

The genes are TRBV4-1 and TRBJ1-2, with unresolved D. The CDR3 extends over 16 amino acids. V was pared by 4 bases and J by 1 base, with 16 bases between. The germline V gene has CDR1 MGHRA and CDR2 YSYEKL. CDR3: CASSREATAVNYGYTF. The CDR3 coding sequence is TGCGCCAGCAGCCGCGAAGCCACAGCCGTTAACTATGGCTACACCTTC.

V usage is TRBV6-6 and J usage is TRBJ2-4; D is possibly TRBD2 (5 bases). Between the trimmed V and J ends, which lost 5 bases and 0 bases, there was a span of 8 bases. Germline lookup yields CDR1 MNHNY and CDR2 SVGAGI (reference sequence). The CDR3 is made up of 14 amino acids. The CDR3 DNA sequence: TGTGCCAGCAGTGACGGGGAAGCCAAAAACATTCAGTACTTC. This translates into CASSDGEAKNIQYF.

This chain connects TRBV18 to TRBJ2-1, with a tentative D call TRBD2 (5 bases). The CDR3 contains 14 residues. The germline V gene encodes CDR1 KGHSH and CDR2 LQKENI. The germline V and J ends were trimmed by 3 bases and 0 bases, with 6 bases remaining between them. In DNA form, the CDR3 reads TGTGCCAGCTCACCTCGGGACTCCTACAATGAGCAGTTCTTC. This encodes CASSPRDSYNEQFF.

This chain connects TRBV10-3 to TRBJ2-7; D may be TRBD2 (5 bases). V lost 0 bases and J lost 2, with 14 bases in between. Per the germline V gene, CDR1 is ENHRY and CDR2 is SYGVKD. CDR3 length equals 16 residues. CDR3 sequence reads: CAISESLSGGTYEQYF. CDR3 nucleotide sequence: TGTGCCATCAGTGAGTCGCTGTCAGGAGGAACCTACGAGCAGTACTTC.

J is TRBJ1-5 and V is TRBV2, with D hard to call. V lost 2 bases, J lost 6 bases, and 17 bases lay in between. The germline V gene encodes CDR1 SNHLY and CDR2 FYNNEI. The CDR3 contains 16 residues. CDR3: CASSEMVRVRGQPQHF. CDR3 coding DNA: TGTGCCAGCAGTGAAATGGTTAGGGTTCGGGGTCAGCCCCAGCATTTT.

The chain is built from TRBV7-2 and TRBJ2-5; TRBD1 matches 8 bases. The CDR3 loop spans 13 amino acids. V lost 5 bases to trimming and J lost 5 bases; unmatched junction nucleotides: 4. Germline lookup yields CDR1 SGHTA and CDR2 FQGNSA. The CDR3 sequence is CASSADRGETQYF. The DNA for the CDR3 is TGTGCCAGCAGCGCTGACAGGGGTGAGACCCAGTACTTC.

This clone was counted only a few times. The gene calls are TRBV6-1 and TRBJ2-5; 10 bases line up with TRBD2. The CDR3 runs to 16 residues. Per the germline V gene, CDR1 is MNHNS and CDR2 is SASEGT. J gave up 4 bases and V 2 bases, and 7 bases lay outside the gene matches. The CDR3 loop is CASSELGSGGLETQYF. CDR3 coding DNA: TGTGCCAGCAGTGAACTTGGTAGCGGGGGGTTAGAGACCCAGTACTTC.

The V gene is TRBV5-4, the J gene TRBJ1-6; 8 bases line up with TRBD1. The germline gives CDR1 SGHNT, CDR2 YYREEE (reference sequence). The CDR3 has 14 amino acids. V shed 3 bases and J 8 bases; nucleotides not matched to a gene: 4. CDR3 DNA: TGTGCCAGCAGCTCAGGGGGCGCATATTCACCCCTCCACTTT. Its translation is CASSSGGAYSPLHF.

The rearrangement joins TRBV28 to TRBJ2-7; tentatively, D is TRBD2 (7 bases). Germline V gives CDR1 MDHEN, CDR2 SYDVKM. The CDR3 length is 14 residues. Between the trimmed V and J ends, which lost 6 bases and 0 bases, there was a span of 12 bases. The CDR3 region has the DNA TGTGCCAGCAGCACAGGGAGGGGCTCCTACGAGCAGTACTTC. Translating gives CASSTGRGSYEQYF.

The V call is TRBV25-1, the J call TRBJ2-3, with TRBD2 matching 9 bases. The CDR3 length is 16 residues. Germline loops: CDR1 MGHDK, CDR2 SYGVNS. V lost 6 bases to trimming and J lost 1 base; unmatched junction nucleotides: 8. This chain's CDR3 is CASSPEGGGGTDTQYF. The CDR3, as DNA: TGTGCCAGCAGCCCTGAAGGCGGGGGGGGCACAGATACGCAGTATTTT.

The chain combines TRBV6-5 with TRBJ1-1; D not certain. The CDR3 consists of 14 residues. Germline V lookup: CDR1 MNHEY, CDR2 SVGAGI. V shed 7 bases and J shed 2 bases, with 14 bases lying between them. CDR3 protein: CASIPTAANTEAFF. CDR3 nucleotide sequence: TGTGCCAGCATTCCAACTGCGGCAAACACTGAAGCTTTCTTT.

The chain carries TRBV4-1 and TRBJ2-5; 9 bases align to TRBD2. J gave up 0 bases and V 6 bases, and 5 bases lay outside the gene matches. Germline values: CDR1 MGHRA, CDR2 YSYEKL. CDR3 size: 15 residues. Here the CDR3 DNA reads TGCGCCAGCAGGGACAGCGGGGGGTACCAAGAGACCCAGTACTTC. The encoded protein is CASRDSGGYQETQYF.

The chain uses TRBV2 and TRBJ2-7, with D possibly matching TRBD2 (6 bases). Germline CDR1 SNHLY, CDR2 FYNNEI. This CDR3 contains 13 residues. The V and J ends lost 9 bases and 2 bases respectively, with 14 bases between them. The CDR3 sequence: CASSHGGTYEQYF. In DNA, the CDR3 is TGTGCCAGTTCCCACGGGGGTACCTACGAGCAGTACTTC. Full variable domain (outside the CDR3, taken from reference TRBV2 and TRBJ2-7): EPEVTQTPSHQVTQMGQEVILRCVPISNHLYFYWYRQILGQKVEFLVSFYNNEISEKSEIFDDQFSVERPDGSNFTLKIRSTKLEDSAMYFCASSHGGTYEQYFGPGTRLTVT.

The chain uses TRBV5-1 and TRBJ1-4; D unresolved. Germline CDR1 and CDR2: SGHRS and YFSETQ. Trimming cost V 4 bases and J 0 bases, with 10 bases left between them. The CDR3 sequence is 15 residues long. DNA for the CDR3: TGCGCCAGCAGCCGGGGATATGCAACTAATGAAAAACTGTTTTTT. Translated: CASSRGYATNEKLFF.

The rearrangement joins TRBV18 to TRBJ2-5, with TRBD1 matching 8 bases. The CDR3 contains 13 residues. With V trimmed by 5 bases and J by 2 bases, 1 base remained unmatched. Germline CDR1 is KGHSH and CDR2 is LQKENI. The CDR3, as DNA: TGTGCCAGCTCAAGGGACAGGCAAGAGACCCAGTACTTC. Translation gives CASSRDRQETQYF.

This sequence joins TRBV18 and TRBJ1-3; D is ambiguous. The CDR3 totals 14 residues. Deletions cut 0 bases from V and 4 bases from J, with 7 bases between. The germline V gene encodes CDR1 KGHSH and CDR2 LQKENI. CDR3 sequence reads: CASSPPGGGNTIYF. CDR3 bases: TGTGCCAGCTCACCACCGGGAGGAGGAAACACCATATATTTT.

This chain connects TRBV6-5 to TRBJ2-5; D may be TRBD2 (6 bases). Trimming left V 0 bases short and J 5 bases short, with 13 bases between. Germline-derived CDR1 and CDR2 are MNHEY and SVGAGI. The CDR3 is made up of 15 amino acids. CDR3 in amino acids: CASSYSTRLGETQYF. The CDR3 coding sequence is TGTGCCAGCAGTTACTCGACTAGGCTGGGGGAGACCCAGTACTTC.

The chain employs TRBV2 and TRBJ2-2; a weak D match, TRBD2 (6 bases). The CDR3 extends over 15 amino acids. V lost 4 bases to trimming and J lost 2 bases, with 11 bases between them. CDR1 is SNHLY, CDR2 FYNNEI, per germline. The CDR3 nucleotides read TGTGCCAGCAGTGTTCGAGCGGGTAACACCGGGGAGCTGTTTTTT. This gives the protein CASSVRAGNTGELFF.

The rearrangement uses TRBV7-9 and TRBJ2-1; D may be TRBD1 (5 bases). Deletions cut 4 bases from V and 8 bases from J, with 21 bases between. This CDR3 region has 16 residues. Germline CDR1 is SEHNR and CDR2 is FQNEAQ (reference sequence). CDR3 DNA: TGTGCCAGCAGCTCCACGGCAGGGTTAGGGATGCATGAGCAGTTCTTC. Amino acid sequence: CASSSTAGLGMHEQFF.

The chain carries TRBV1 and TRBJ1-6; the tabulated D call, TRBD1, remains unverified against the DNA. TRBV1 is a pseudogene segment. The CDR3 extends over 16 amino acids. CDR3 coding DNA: TGCACCAGCAGCCAAGGACCCAGGGGGCGTAATTCACCCCTCCACTTT. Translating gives CTSSQGPRGRNSPLHF.